A single sample is the source of the 32 T cell receptor gamma chains below, sequenced in a study of gamma delta lymphoproliferative disorders and STAT genes. With CATT, TCRdb re-called clones from the multiplex PCR reads. The sample includes approximately 1,300 gamma-chain clones, 10% to 15% of them seen just once. The receptor sequences were amplified from genomic DNA of peripheral blood mononuclear cells. The sample consisted of blood. These receptors were collected from a human donor in good health.

This clone is termed large. The CDR3 is CATGWFKIF. In DNA form, the CDR3 reads TGTGCCACTGGTTGGTTCAAGATATTT. The rearrangement uses TRGV10 and TRGJP1. TCRdb carries no J gene annotation; the J gene was assigned here by matching the DNA with germline. TRGV10 falls under the ORF class, with uncertain function. CDR3 length: 9 amino acids.

Points on this clone: The junction differs from germline at one of its ends, possibly a read error. The V call is TRGV11, the J call TRGJP1. No J gene was available from TCRdb, and it was assigned here by a germline match of the DNA. TRGV11 counts as an open reading frame of uncertain function. The CDR3 consists of 13 residues. The CDR3 is CARWTFTGWFKIF. CDR3 nucleotide sequence: TGTGCCCGCTGGACCTTCACTGGTTGGTTCAAGATATTT.

Sample share makes this clone medium-sized. Compared with germline, one end of the junction differs, possibly owing to a read error. V usage is TRGV10 and J usage is TRGJP1. No J segment appears in TCRdb, so it was assigned here by matching the sequence to germline. TRGV10 is an ORF, with its function uncertain. This CDR3 is 16 amino acids long. The CDR3: CAVWDPTNTTGWFKIF. The DNA for the CDR3 is TGTGCTGTGTGGGATCCCACCAATACCACTGGTTGGTTCAAGATATTT.

This clone is classed as large. The chain uses TRGV10 and TRGJP1. No J segment appears in TCRdb, so it was assigned here by matching the sequence to germline. TRGV10 is noted as an ORF with a role that remains uncertain. The CDR3 totals 14 residues. J lost 7 bases, V lost 8 bases, and 11 bases had no gene match. CDR3 region: CAAWDCSYGWFKIF. The CDR3 region has the DNA TGTGCTGCGTGGGATTGTAGTTATGGTTGGTTCAAGATATTT.

By frequency in the sample, this clone is medium-sized. This chain joins TRGV8 and TRGJ1 or TRGJ2. As TCRdb names no J gene, one was assigned here on the basis of a DNA match to germline. The J segment lost 8 bases and the V segment lost 3 bases, leaving 4 bases of the junction unmatched. Germline lookup yields CDR1 VENAVY and CDR2 YDSYNSRV. The CDR3 has 11 residues. CDR3 bases: TGTGCCACCTGGGATTCGCATAAGAAACTCTTT. It encodes CATWDSHKKLF.

On this clone itself: The limits of the CDR3 on the DNA are not certain, so only TCRdb's listed CDR3 is given. No J gene was called, and the V gene is TRGV10. TRGV10 is an ORF for which the function is uncertain. The CDR3 spans 18 residues, counting both ends. The CDR3: CAAWTNHIRNSLAVEQHF.

By its share, this clone is large. The chain employs TRGV2 and TRGJP1. TCRdb lists no J gene, so it was determined here by aligning the DNA to germline. The CDR3 runs to 15 residues. Germline V gene lookup returns CDR1 EGSNGY and CDR2 YDSYNSKV. The V gene end was trimmed by 4 bases and the J gene end by 1 base; junction bases not matched to a gene: 6. The CDR3 loop is CATWESPTTGWFKIF. The CDR3 DNA sequence: TGTGCCACCTGGGAATCCCCTACCACTGGTTGGTTCAAGATATTT.

This clone rates as medium-sized. V and J are TRGV2 and TRGJ1 or TRGJ2. The J gene was not available in TCRdb and was assigned here by matching the DNA to germline segments. This CDR3 spans 12 amino acids. The V gene end was trimmed by 2 bases and the J gene end by 3 bases; junction bases not matched to a gene: 1. Germline assignment: CDR1 EGSNGY and CDR2 YDSYNSKV. CDR3 loop: CATWDAYYKKLF. The DNA for the CDR3 is TGTGCCACCTGGGACGCTTATTATAAGAAACTCTTT.

This clone is classed as medium-sized (0.01 to 0.1%). The DNA is omitted, as the CDR3 cannot be located on it reliably, and the CDR3 follows TCRdb's listing. Called V gene: TRGV11; the J gene was not called. TRGV11 has ORF status, its function being uncertain. From its first to its last residue, the CDR3 has 17 amino acids. CDR3 in amino acids: CTTVPAGLGTNYYKKLF.

In this sample, this clone turned up a few times. The protein TCRdb gives is from a much larger clone and does not agree with this DNA's translation at residue 9, likely a read error; the protein shown here comes from the DNA. The chain has TRGV2 and TRGJP1. TCRdb gives no J gene; it was assigned here by matching the DNA to germline. Germline V gene sequence: CDR1 EGSNGY, CDR2 YDSYNSKV. The CDR3 consists of 12 residues. The CDR3 sequence is CATWDVSWLKIF. The DNA for the CDR3 is TGTGCCACCTGGGACGTGAGTTGGCTCAAGATATTT.

By share of the sample, this clone is medium-sized. The chain joins TRGV10 to TRGJP1. The J gene, missing from TCRdb, was assigned here through DNA to germline matching. TRGV10 is an ORF; its function is uncertain. The trim removed 8 bases at V and 0 bases at J, leaving 13 bases unmatched. The CDR3 covers 17 residues. The CDR3 is CAAWDPPANTTGWFKIF. In DNA, the CDR3 is TGTGCTGCGTGGGATCCCCCGGCGAATACCACTGGTTGGTTCAAGATATTT.

This clone is medium-sized. The chain recombines TRGV8 with TRGJ1 or TRGJ2. TCRdb lists no J gene, so it was determined here by aligning the DNA to germline. The CDR3 totals 14 residues. Germline loops: CDR1 VENAVY, CDR2 YDSYNSRV. V lost 3 bases to trimming and J lost 8 bases; unmatched junction nucleotides: 13. The CDR3 DNA sequence: TGTGCCACCTGGGATTCGCGTTGTGAGAATAAGAAACTCTTT. Translating it yields CATWDSRCENKKLF.

Within the sample, this clone is large (0.1 to 1%). V gene TRGV10 combines with J gene TRGJ1 or TRGJ2. TCRdb supplies no J gene; here it was assigned by aligning the nucleotide sequence to germline. TRGV10 is noted as an ORF with a role that remains uncertain. The trim removed 8 bases at V and 3 bases at J, leaving 5 bases unmatched. The CDR3 loop spans 12 amino acids. For the CDR3, the DNA is TGTGCTGCGTGGGTCCTTTATTATAAGAAACTCTTT. Translated, it gives CAAWVLYYKKLF.

This clone rates as medium-sized. Distinct nucleotide sequences in the sample also encode this CDR3. The J gene is TRGJ1 or TRGJ2, the V gene TRGV2. TCRdb does not report a J gene; here it was assigned by matching the DNA to germline references. Unmatched junction bases numbered 3, after V lost 1 base and J lost 3 bases. This CDR3 region has 13 residues. Germline-derived CDR1 and CDR2 are EGSNGY and YDSYNSKV. CDR3 sequence reads: CATWDGPYYKKLF. Written as DNA, the CDR3 is TGTGCCACCTGGGACGGACCTTATTATAAGAAACTCTTT.

By frequency in the sample, this clone is medium-sized. A read error may account for a junction end that differs from germline. The rearrangement links TRGV10 to TRGJ1 or TRGJ2. No J gene was available from TCRdb, and it was assigned here by a germline match of the DNA. TRGV10 is an open reading frame, and its role is uncertain. The length of the CDR3 is 10 residues. The CDR3 DNA is TGCGCCCTGAATTATTATAAGAAACTCTTT. Protein product: CALNYYKKLF.

By share, this clone counts as medium-sized. The chain employs TRGV4 and TRGJ1 or TRGJ2. Germline matching of the DNA provided the J gene here, since TCRdb leaves it blank. Germline V gene lookup returns CDR1 EGSTGY and CDR2 YDSYTSSV. The CDR3 has 15 residues. V was clipped by 1 base and J by 2 bases; unmatched bases: 8. The CDR3 spells CATWDGYSDYYKKLF. DNA of the CDR3: TGTGCCACCTGGGATGGCTATTCGGATTATTATAAGAAACTCTTT.

Sample share makes this clone medium-sized (0.01 to 0.1%). The chain has TRGV9 and TRGJP. TCRdb does not report a J gene; here it was assigned by matching the DNA to germline references. This CDR3 spans 17 amino acids. CDR1 GITISATS and CDR2 ISYDGTV come from the germline V gene (reference sequence). The V and J ends lost 0 bases and 10 bases, in that order; junction bases with no gene match: 9. This CDR3 is CALWEVPSGLGKKIKVF. Here the CDR3 DNA reads TGTGCCTTGTGGGAGGTGCCATCCGGATTGGGCAAAAAAATCAAGGTATTT.

This clone ranks as medium-sized. The chain joins TRGV4 to TRGJ1 or TRGJ2. The J gene is not listed in TCRdb, so it was assigned here from a DNA match to germline. Per the germline V gene, CDR1 is EGSTGY and CDR2 is YDSYTSSV. The CDR3 is made up of 14 amino acids. V lost 0 bases and J lost 9; bases outside the gene matches: 11. The CDR3 DNA reads as TGTGCCACCTGGGATGGGCCTTGGGATAGTAAGAAACTCTTT. It encodes CATWDGPWDSKKLF.

Sample share makes this clone large (0.1 to 1%). The chain uses TRGV10 and TRGJP1. Since TCRdb gives no J gene, matching the DNA to germline was used here to assign it. TRGV10 is an ORF, with its function uncertain. V was clipped by 8 bases and J by 5 bases; unmatched bases: 6. This CDR3 is built from 13 residues. This CDR3 reads CAAWGMTGWFKIF. The CDR3 bases are TGTGCTGCGTGGGGCATGACTGGTTGGTTCAAGATATTT.

This clone ranks as large. Additional DNA sequences in this sample encode the identical CDR3. The chain couples TRGV10 to TRGJP1. TCRdb leaves out the J gene; it was filled in here by matching the DNA to germline. TRGV10 is an open reading frame, and its role is uncertain. The CDR3 loop spans 15 amino acids. Trimming removed 8 bases from V and 0 bases from J; junction bases left unmatched: 7. The CDR3 here is CAAWDPYTTGWFKIF. In nucleotides, the CDR3 is TGTGCTGCGTGGGATCCCTATACCACTGGTTGGTTCAAGATATTT.

By proportion, this clone is medium-sized. V gene TRGV9 combines with J gene TRGJP1. No J segment appears in TCRdb, so it was assigned here by matching the sequence to germline. This CDR3 contains 16 residues. The J segment lost 2 bases and the V segment lost 2 bases, leaving 8 bases of the junction unmatched. CDR1 is GITISATS and CDR2 is ISYDGTV in the germline V gene (reference sequence). In nucleotides, the CDR3 is TGTGCCTTGTGGGAGGCCGGTCTAACCACTGGTTGGTTCAAGATATTT. Its translation: CALWEAGLTTGWFKIF.

This clone is deemed large. This sequence joins TRGV8 and TRGJP2. TCRdb carries no J gene annotation; the J gene was assigned here by matching the DNA with germline. CDR3 length equals 14 residues. The germline gives CDR1 VENAVY, CDR2 YDSYNSRV. V was pared by 3 bases and J by 4 bases, with 5 bases of the junction left unmatched. CDR3 sequence (DNA): TGTGCCACCTGGGATCGAAATAGTGATTGGATCAAGACGTTT. Residues: CATWDRNSDWIKTF.

This clone counts as medium-sized. The chain uses TRGV2 and TRGJ1 or TRGJ2. Since TCRdb gives no J gene, matching the DNA to germline was used here to assign it. Trimming removed 0 bases from V and 7 bases from J; junction bases left unmatched: 6. Per the germline V gene, CDR1 is EGSNGY and CDR2 is YDSYNSKV. The CDR3 is made up of 13 amino acids. DNA for the CDR3: TGTGCCACCTGGGACGGGCCTATGTATAAGAAACTCTTT. It translates to CATWDGPMYKKLF.

This clone is medium-sized by share. This chain uses TRGV2 with TRGJ1 or TRGJ2. Here the J gene was assigned by germline matching of the DNA, as TCRdb has none. Germline V gene lookup returns CDR1 EGSNGY and CDR2 YDSYNSKV. This CDR3 comprises 16 residues. Trimming at V came to 0 bases and at J to 2 bases, leaving 10 bases not matched to a gene. This CDR3 reads CATWDGIPTDYYKKLF. CDR3 in DNA: TGTGCCACCTGGGACGGGATCCCAACAGATTATTATAAGAAACTCTTT.

A word on this clone: Mismatch with germline at one junction end may stem from a read error. V and J are TRGV10 and TRGJ1 or TRGJ2. TCRdb lists no J gene, so it was determined here by aligning the DNA to germline. TRGV10 is labeled an ORF, and its function is uncertain. The CDR3 consists of 13 residues. For the CDR3, the DNA is TGCGCTGCGTGGGACTACCCGGGTTATAAGAAACTCTTT. It yields the protein CAAWDYPGYKKLF.

This clone ranks as medium-sized. V gene TRGV8 combines with J gene TRGJ1 or TRGJ2. The J gene is not listed in TCRdb, so it was assigned here from a DNA match to germline. Per germline, CDR1 VENAVY and CDR2 YDSYNSRV. V was clipped by 0 bases and J by 5 bases; unmatched bases: 4. The CDR3 extends over 13 amino acids. CDR3 nucleotide sequence: TGTGCCACCTGGGATAGGCGTCATTATAAGAAACTCTTT. Its protein is CATWDRRHYKKLF.

This clone is categorized as medium-sized. The V gene is TRGV8; the J gene was not called. The germline V gene encodes CDR1 VENAVY and CDR2 YDSYNSRV. The CDR3 is made up of 10 amino acids. CDR3 in amino acids: CATWVLWVLF. For the CDR3, the DNA is TGTGCCACCTGGGTTCTATGGGTACTCTTT.

In its sample, this clone is medium-sized. The gene calls are TRGV8 and TRGJP1. Because TCRdb records no J gene, it was assigned here through a match of the DNA to germline. V lost 0 bases and J lost 3; bases outside the gene matches: 1. The CDR3 sequence is 14 residues long. Germline assignment: CDR1 VENAVY and CDR2 YDSYNSRV. The CDR3 loop is CATWDRATGWFKIF. CDR3 nucleotides: TGTGCCACCTGGGATAGGGCCACTGGTTGGTTCAAGATATTT.

This clone rates as medium-sized. CDR3 DNA: TGTGCCTTGTGTGGGGGGGCTTATTATAAGAAACTCTTT. It is translated as CALCGGAYYKKLF. This chain uses TRGV9 with TRGJ1 or TRGJ2. The J gene comes from matching the DNA to germline here; TCRdb lacks it. Losses at the gene ends were 7 bases for V and 3 bases for J; bases not matched to a gene: 9. The CDR3 is 13 amino acids. The germline V gene has CDR1 GITISATS and CDR2 ISYDGTV (reference sequence).

By frequency in the sample, this clone is medium-sized. The gene calls are TRGV3 and TRGJP1. No J gene was available from TCRdb, and it was assigned here by a germline match of the DNA. The CDR3 is made up of 14 amino acids. Germline V CDR1 and CDR2: VTNTFY, YDVSTARD (reference sequence). The ends lost 2 bases at V and 0 bases at J; junction bases unmatched: 0. CDR3 sequence (DNA): TGTGCCACCTGGGACAATACCACTGGTTGGTTCAAGATATTT. Encoded protein: CATWDNTTGWFKIF.

This clone is medium-sized by share. The chain joins TRGV2 to TRGJ1 or TRGJ2. The J gene, not given by TCRdb, was assigned here from a germline match of the nucleotide sequence. The CDR3 sequence is 13 residues long. After removal of 2 bases from V and 7 bases from J, the junction contained 8 bases not matched to a gene. Germline values: CDR1 EGSNGY, CDR2 YDSYNSKV. The CDR3 here is CATWDDPIYKKLF. The DNA for the CDR3 is TGTGCCACCTGGGACGATCCGATCTATAAGAAACTCTTT.

This clone is labeled as medium-sized. The chain has TRGV4 and TRGJ1 or TRGJ2. TCRdb leaves out the J gene; it was filled in here by matching the DNA to germline. Trimming at V came to 6 bases and at J to 10 bases, leaving 9 bases not matched to a gene. CDR3 length: 11 residues. Germline V CDR1 and CDR2: EGSTGY, YDSYTSSV. The CDR3 is CATWWGQKKLF. The CDR3, as DNA: TGTGCCACCTGGTGGGGGCAGAAGAAACTCTTT.